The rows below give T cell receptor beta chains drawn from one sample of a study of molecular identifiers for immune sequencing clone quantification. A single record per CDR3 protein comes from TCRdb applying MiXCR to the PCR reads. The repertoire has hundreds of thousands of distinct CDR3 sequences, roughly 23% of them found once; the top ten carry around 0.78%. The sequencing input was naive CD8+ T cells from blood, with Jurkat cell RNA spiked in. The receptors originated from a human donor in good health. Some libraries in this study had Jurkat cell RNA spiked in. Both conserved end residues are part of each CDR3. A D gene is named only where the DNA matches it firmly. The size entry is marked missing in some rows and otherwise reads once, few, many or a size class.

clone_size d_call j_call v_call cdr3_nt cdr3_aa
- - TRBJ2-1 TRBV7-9 TGTGCCAGCCTCGGAGCTTATTCCTACAATGAGCAGTTCTTC CASLGAYSYNEQFF
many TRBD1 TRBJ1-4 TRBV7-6 TGTGCCAGCAGCTTAGACCAGGGGGCGCGAGATGAAAAACTGTTTTTT CASSLDQGARDEKLFF
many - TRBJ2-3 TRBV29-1 TGCAGCGTTGAGCTGGGGCAGTCACGAACAGATACGCAGTATTTT CSVELGQSRTDTQYF
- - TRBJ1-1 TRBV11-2 TGTGCCAGCAGCCATTCCATGAACACTGAAGCTTTCTTT CASSHSMNTEAFF
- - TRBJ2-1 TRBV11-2 TGTGCCAGCAGCTTAGTGGTTGAGCAGTTCTTC CASSLVVEQFF
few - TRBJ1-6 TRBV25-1 TGTGCCAGCAGTGATGAGGGCGGTTCAAATTCACCCCTCCACTTT CASSDEGGSNSPLHF
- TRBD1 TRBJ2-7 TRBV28 TGTGCCAGCAGTCTTCGGACAGGGGGCGGGGACGTGCAGTACTTC CASSLRTGGGDVQYF
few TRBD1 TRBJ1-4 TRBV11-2 TGTGCCAGCAGCTGGGACAGGGTAGGAACCTCAACTAATGAAAAACTGTTTTTT CASSWDRVGTSTNEKLFF
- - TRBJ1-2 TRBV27 TGTGCCAGCAGTCTAAGGGGGGGTGGCTATGGCTACACCTTC CASSLRGGGYGYTF
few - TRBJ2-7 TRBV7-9 TGTGCCAGCACCCTCGCGGCGGGCGAGCAGTACTTC CASTLAAGEQYF
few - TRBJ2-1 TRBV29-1 TGCAGCGTTGCCGGGACAACTCCCTACAATGAGCAGTTCTTC CSVAGTTPYNEQFF
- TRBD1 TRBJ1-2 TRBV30 TGTGCTGCAACAGGGGGGTGGAAATATGGCTACACCTTC CAATGGWKYGYTF
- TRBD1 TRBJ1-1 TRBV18 TGTGCCAGCTCATCGGGACAGAGGTACCTCGGGACTGAAGCTTTCTTT CASSSGQRYLGTEAFF
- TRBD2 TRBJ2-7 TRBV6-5 TGTGCCAGCAGCACAGGACTAGCGGTCTCCTACGGGCAGTACTTC CASSTGLAVSYGQYF
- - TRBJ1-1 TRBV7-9 TGTGCCAGCAGCTTACGGGACACGAACACTGAAGCTTTCTTT CASSLRDTNTEAFF
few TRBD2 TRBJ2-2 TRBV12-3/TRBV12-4 TGTGCCAGCAGTACGGGGACTAGCGTAACCGGGGAGCTGTTTTTT CASSTGTSVTGELFF
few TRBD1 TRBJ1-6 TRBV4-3 TGCGCCAGCAGCCACTCCGGGACAGTAAATTCACCCCTCCACTTT CASSHSGTVNSPLHF
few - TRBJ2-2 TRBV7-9 TGTGCCAGCAGCTTTCCTTATCCCGGGGAGCTGTTTTTT CASSFPYPGELFF
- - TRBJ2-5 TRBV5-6 TGTGCCAGCAGCTTTTCAGGGTCACTAGAGACCCAGTACTTC CASSFSGSLETQYF
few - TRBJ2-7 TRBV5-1 TGCGCCAGCAGCTTGGATGTGACCTACGAGCAGTACTTC CASSLDVTYEQYF
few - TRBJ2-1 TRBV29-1 TGCAGCGGTTACGGATACAATGAGCAGTTCTTC CSGYGYNEQFF
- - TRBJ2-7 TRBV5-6 TGTGCCAGCAGCTTTACTGTGGACAGTGTTTCCTACGAGCAGTACTTC CASSFTVDSVSYEQYF
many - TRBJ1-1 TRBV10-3 TGTGCCATCAGTGATTCCGCCTTGGGGACTGAAGCTTTCTTT CAISDSALGTEAFF
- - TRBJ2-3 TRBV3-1 TGTGCCAGCAGCCAGAGAGGAGCGGTAGGAACAGATACGCAGTATTTT CASSQRGAVGTDTQYF
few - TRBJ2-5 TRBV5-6 TGTGCCAGCAGCTTTTGGCAGCAAGAGACCCAGTACTTC CASSFWQQETQYF
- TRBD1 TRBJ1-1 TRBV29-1 TGCAGCGTTCCCCCCGGGACAGGGGACGCTGAAGCTTTCTTT CSVPPGTGDAEAFF
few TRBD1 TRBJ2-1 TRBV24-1 TGTGCCACCAGTGGGGGGACAGAAGTCAATGAGCAGTTCTTC CATSGGTEVNEQFF
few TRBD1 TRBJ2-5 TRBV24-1 TGTGCCACCAGTGACTCCGGGACAGGGGGCAGGGAGACCCAGTACTTC CATSDSGTGGRETQYF
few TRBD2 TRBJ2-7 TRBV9 TGTGCCAGCAGCGTCGGGACTAGCGGGGTCTACGAGCAGTACTTC CASSVGTSGVYEQYF
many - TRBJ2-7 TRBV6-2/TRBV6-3 TGTGCCAGCAGTTACGCGGGACAGAGCTACGAGCAGTACTTC CASSYAGQSYEQYF
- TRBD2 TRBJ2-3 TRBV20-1 TGCAGCTCGGGGGGGGGAGGGGTCGATACGCAGTATTTT CSSGGGGVDTQYF
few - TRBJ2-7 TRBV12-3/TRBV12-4 TGTGCCAGCGTCGACGGTTTAGATACTAGCTACGAGCAGTACTTC CASVDGLDTSYEQYF
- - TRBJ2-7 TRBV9 TGTGCCAGCAGCGTAGGAGACTCCGAGCAGTACTTC CASSVGDSEQYF
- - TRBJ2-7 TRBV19 TGTGCCAGTAGTCGACCGGGAGAGGGTTTTTCCGAGCAGTACTTC CASSRPGEGFSEQYF
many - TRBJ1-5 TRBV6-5 TGTGCCAGCAGTTACGGGACCCATCAGCCCCAGCATTTT CASSYGTHQPQHF
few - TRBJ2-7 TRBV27 TGTGCCAGCAGTCCCGTCGCAGGTTCAGGCTACGAGCAGTACTTC CASSPVAGSGYEQYF
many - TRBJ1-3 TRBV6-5 TGTGCCAGCGGAGACTCTGGAAACACCATATATTTT CASGDSGNTIYF
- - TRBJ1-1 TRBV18 TGTGCCAGCTCTCCTCCCGGGGGGGTGGAAGCTTTCTTT CASSPPGGVEAFF
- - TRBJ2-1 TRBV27 TGTGCCAGCAGTTTACTTGTAGGGGGGGATGAGCAGTTCTTC CASSLLVGGDEQFF
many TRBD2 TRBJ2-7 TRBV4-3 TGCGCCAGCAGCCACGAAGGACTAGCGGGGACCTACGAGCAGTACTTC CASSHEGLAGTYEQYF
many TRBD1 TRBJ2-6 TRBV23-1 TGCGCCAGCAGTCCCCGGACAGGGCTCTCTGGGGCCAACGTCCTGACTTTC CASSPRTGLSGANVLTF
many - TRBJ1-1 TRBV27 TGTGCCAGCAGTTTATCGTTGCAGAATGAAGCTTTCTTT CASSLSLQNEAFF
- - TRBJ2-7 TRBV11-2 TGTGCCAGCAGCTCCCGTAGCACCGCATTTTTCTACGAGCAGTACTTC CASSSRSTAFFYEQYF
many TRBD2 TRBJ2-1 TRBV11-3 TGTGCCAGCAGCTCGCCAAAGACTAGCGGGGGGCGCAATGAGCAGTTCTTC CASSSPKTSGGRNEQFF
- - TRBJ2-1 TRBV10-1 TGCGCCAGCAGTGAGTCGGGGCTTAGCAATGAGCAGTTCTTC CASSESGLSNEQFF
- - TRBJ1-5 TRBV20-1 TGCAGTGCCCCGCGCATGGGGGGGGGAGAGCCACTACCGGGCAATCAGCCCCAGCATTTT CSAPRMGGGEPLPGNQPQHF
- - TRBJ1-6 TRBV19 TGTGCCACTAGGGACCTGGGGGCGCCCCTCCACTTT CATRDLGAPLHF
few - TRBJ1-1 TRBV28 TGTGCCAGCAGTTTAGACCAGGGGTTCACTGAAGCTTTCTTT CASSLDQGFTEAFF
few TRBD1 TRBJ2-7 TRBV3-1 TGTGCCAGCAGCCAAGTACTGCGGGGGACAGGGTCCTACGAGCAGTACTTC CASSQVLRGTGSYEQYF
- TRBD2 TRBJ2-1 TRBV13 TGTGCCAGCAGCTTAGGACTAGCGGGGGGGCCATTCTCCTACAATGAGCAGTTCTTC CASSLGLAGGPFSYNEQFF
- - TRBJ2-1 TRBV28 TGTGCCAGCAGTCTCACGGGACGGAGCTCCTACAATGAGCAGTTCTTC CASSLTGRSSYNEQFF